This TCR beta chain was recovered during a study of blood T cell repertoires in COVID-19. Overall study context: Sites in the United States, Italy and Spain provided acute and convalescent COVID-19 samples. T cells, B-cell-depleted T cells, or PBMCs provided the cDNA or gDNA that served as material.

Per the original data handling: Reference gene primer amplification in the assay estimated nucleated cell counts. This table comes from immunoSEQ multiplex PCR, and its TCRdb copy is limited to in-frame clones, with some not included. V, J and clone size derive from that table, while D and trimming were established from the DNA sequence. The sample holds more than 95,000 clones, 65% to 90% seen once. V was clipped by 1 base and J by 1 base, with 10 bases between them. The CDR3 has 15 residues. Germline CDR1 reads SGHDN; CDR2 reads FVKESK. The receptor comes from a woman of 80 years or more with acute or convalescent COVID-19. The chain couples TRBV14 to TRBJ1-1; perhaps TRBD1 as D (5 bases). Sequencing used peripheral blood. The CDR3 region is CASSQVTGGNTEAFF. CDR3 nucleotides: TGTGCCAGCAGCCAAGTGACGGGGGGGAACACTGAAGCTTTCTTT.